This T cell receptor beta chain was obtained from a study of blood T cell repertoires in COVID-19. Turning to the study itself: Acute and convalescent COVID-19 samples came from the United States, Italy and Spain. Sources were T cells, B-cell-depleted T cells, or PBMCs; the material itself was cDNA or gDNA.

In Seattle, patients joined the study during active infection and were tracked longitudinally. As handled by the study authors: Nucleated cell number was recorded as an estimate derived from reference gene primer amplification. Assay used: immunoSEQ multiplex PCR; TCRdb lists only in-frame clones, some missing. That table supplies the V and J calls and clone size; D and trimming were determined from the DNA. The sample records roughly 340,000 clones, 88% being singletons. CDR1 and CDR2 from the germline V gene are LNHDA and SQIVND (reference sequence). Germline trimming cut 6 bases from V and 4 bases from J; bases unmatched to any gene: 6. The CDR3 loop spans 14 amino acids.

The sequenced material came from peripheral blood. The chain employs TRBV19 and TRBJ2-3; 8 bases fit TRBD2. This receptor was obtained from a woman aged 70-85 years with COVID-19, enrolled during active disease. The CDR3 sequence is CASRHRGGPDTQYF. The CDR3 nucleotides read TGTGCCAGTAGACATCGGGGGGGCCCAGATACGCAGTATTTT.